These 5 T cell receptor beta chains originate from one sample sequenced in a study of a mutant IDH1 vaccine in newly diagnosed glioma. Indicated time point: week 23, last vaccination. The content of each vaccine dose was 300 ug of mutant IDH1 20-mer peptide, and topical imiquimod accompanied it. For these TCRs, the target antigens are not known. Generated by immunoSEQ multiplex PCR, the TCRdb table keeps only in-frame clones and is missing some. The table lists 50,000 to 70,000 clones, about 81% of them singletons. Sequenced here: PBMCs, sampled from a glioma patient whose treatment included an IDH1 peptide vaccine. These TCRs come from a woman in her thirties or forties with glioma. Some clones in this sample may be carry-over from other donors' samples.

This clone has just one count. The chain recombines TRBV7-9 with TRBJ1-2; unclear D gene. Trimming pared 4 bases from V and 3 bases from J, leaving 12 bases between. The CDR3 has 14 residues. Per the germline V gene, CDR1 is SEHNR and CDR2 is FQNEAQ (reference sequence). The CDR3 here is CASSSVALDYGYTF. The CDR3 DNA reads as TGTGCCAGCAGCTCCGTTGCCCTAGACTATGGCTACACCTTC.

This clone occurred a few times. This chain uses TRBV30 with TRBJ1-1; D gene ambiguous. The CDR3 loop spans 8 amino acids. Trimming shortened V by 5 bases and J by 8 bases, and 3 bases separated the two germline ends. The V gene's germline CDR1 is GTSNPN and CDR2 SVGIG (reference sequence). The CDR3 loop reads CAWGEAFF. The DNA of the CDR3 is TGTGCCTGGGGAGAAGCTTTCTTT. Looking up the rest from reference TRBV30 and TRBJ1-1 gives the full variable domain: SQTIHQWPATLVQPVGSPLSLECTVEGTSNPNLYWYRQAAGRGLQLLFYSVGIGQISSEVPQNLSASRPQDRQFILSSKKLLLSDSGFYLCAWGEAFFGQGTRLTVV.

This clone came up a few times. The chain combines TRBV2 with TRBJ1-1; TRBD1 agrees at 8 bases. There are 14 residues in the CDR3. Losses at the gene ends were 6 bases for V and 0 bases for J; bases not matched to a gene: 3. Germline V gives CDR1 SNHLY, CDR2 FYNNEI. The CDR3 DNA follows: TGTGCCAGCAGGGGGGGACAGGTGAACACTGAAGCTTTCTTT. Encoded protein: CASRGGQVNTEAFF.

The chain links TRBV5-8 to TRBJ1-1, with a possible D match to TRBD1 (6 bases). V was clipped by 4 bases and J by 3 bases, with 10 bases between them. The CDR3 has 13 residues. Germline V gene data show CDR1 as SGHTS and CDR2 as YDEGEE. The CDR3 DNA reads TGTGCCAGCAGCCTAGGACAGCACACTGAAGCTTTCTTT. This translates into CASSLGQHTEAFF. Complete variable domain (other parts from reference TRBV5-8 and TRBJ1-1): EAGVTQSPTHLIKTRGQQATLRCSPISGHTSVYWYQQALGLGLQFLLWYDEGEERNRGNFPPRFSGRQFPNYSSELNVNALELEDSALYLCASSLGQHTEAFFGQGTRLTVV.

The chain links TRBV6-6 to TRBJ1-1; 9 bases align to TRBD1. Germline V lookup: CDR1 MNHNY, CDR2 SVGAGI (reference sequence). The CDR3 is 14 amino acids. Trimming cost V 4 bases and J 4 bases; bases outside gene matches: 4. The CDR3 sequence is CASSSRDRVTEAFF. Here the CDR3 DNA reads TGTGCCAGCAGTTCCCGGGACAGGGTCACTGAAGCTTTCTTT.